This T cell receptor beta chain is drawn from a study of OX40 agonist ivuxolimab in advanced cancers. Whole-study findings and limits: Some nonresponders likewise displayed low normalized T-cell clonal expansion. Clonal expansion among partial responders at 0.1-3.0 mg/kg ranked near the lowest.

This table comes from immunoSEQ multiplex PCR, and its TCRdb copy is limited to in-frame clones, with some not included. In the table there are 70,000 or so clones, around 90% of which are singletons. This CDR3 has 15 residues. The J segment lost 6 bases and the V segment lost 1 base, leaving 6 bases of the junction unmatched. Germline V gives CDR1 SGHAT, CDR2 FQNNGV. Concerning this clone itself: Its antigen remains unidentified.

Peripheral blood came from all dose cohorts at three timepoints. The chain couples TRBV11-2 to TRBJ1-1; TRBD1 aligns across 9 bases. This sample comprised CD4+ or CD8+ T cells sorted from blood, obtained in a trial of the OX40 agonist ivuxolimab. The TCR was taken from an adult with an advanced solid tumor such as melanoma, head and neck, liver or kidney cancer. CDR3: CASSLAGTGISEAFF. DNA of the CDR3: TGTGCCAGCAGCTTAGCAGGGACAGGGATCTCTGAAGCTTTCTTT.